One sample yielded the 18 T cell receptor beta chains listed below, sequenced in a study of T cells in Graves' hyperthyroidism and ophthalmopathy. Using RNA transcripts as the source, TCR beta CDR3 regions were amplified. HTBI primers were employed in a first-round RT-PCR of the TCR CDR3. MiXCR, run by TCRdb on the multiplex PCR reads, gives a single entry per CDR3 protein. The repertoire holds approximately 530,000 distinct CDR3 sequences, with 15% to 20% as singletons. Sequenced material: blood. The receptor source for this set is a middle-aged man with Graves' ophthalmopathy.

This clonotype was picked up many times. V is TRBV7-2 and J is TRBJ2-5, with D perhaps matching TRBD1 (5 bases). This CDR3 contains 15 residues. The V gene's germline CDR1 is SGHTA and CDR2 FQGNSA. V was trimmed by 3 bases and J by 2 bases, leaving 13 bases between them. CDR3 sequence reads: CASSFTGHPQETQYF. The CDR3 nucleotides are TGTGCCAGCAGCTTTACAGGTCATCCTCAAGAGACCCAGTACTTC.

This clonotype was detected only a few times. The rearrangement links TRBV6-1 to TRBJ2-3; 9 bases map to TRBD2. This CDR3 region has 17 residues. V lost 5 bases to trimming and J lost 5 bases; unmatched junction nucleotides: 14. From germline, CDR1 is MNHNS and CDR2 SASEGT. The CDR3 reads CASSLGFGGGDGDTQYF. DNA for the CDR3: TGTGCCAGCAGTTTGGGGTTCGGCGGGGGGGATGGAGATACGCAGTATTTT.

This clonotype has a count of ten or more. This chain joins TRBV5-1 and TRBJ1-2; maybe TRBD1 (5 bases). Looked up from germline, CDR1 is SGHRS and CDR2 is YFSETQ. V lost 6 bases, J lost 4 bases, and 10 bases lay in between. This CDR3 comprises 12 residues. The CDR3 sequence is CASTRDGYGYTF. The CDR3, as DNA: TGCGCCAGCACCAGGGACGGCTATGGCTACACCTTC.

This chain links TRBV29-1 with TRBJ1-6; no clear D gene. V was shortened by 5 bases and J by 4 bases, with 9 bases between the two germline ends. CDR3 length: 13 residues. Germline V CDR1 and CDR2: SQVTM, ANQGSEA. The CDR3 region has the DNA TGCAGCGTTAGAAGCCGTTATAATTCACCCCTCCACTTT. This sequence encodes CSVRSRYNSPLHF.

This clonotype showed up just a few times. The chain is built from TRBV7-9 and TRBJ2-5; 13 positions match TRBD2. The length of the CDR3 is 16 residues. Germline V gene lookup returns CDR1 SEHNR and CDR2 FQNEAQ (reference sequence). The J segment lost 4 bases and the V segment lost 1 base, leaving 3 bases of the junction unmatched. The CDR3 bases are TGTGCCAGCAGCTTAGGGACTAGCGGGAGAGGAGAGACCCAGTACTTC. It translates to CASSLGTSGRGETQYF.

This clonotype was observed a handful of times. Here the CDR3 reads CATSRDEGSGSTDTQYF. The CDR3 DNA reads TGTGCCACCAGCAGAGATGAGGGTAGCGGCAGCACAGATACGCAGTATTTT. The genes are TRBV15 and TRBJ2-3; maybe TRBD2 (6 bases). V lost 0 bases and J lost 0, with 13 bases in between. CDR1 and CDR2 (germline): LNHNV, YYDKDF (reference sequence). CDR3 size: 17 residues.

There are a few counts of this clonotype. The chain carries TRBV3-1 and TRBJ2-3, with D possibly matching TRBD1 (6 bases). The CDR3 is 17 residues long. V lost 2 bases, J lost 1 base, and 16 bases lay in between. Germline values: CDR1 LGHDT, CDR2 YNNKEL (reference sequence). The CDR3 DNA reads TGTGCCAGCAGCCAATGGATCCTCAGGGGCGGCACAGATACGCAGTATTTT. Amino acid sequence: CASSQWILRGGTDTQYF.

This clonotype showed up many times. The CDR3 region is CSAPVVGALYNEQFF. CDR3 in DNA: TGCAGTGCCCCGGTCGTGGGGGCTCTTTACAATGAGCAGTTCTTC. The V call is TRBV20-1, the J call TRBJ2-1, with D tentatively TRBD1 (6 bases). The CDR3 runs 15 residues. V lost 6 bases to trimming and J lost 4 bases, with 19 bases between them. Germline V lookup: CDR1 DFQATT, CDR2 SNEGSKA (reference sequence).

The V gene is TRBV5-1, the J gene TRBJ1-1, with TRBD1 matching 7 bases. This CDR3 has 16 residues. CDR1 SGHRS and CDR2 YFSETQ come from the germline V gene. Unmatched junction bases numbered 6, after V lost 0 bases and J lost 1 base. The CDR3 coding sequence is TGCGCCAGCAGCTTGGACAGGGGAAGCACGAACACTGAAGCTTTCTTT. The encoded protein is CASSLDRGSTNTEAFF.

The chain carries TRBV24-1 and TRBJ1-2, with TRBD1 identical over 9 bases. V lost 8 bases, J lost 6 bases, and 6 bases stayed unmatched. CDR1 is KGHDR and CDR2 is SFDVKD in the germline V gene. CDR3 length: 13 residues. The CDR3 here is CATTDGTGNGYTF. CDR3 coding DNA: TGTGCCACCACCGACGGGACAGGGAATGGCTACACCTTC.

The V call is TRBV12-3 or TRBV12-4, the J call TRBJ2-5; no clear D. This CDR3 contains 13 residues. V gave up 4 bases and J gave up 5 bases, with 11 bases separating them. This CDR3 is CASSSSLSETQYF. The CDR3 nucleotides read TGTGCCAGCAGTTCCTCGCTATCGGAGACCCAGTACTTC.

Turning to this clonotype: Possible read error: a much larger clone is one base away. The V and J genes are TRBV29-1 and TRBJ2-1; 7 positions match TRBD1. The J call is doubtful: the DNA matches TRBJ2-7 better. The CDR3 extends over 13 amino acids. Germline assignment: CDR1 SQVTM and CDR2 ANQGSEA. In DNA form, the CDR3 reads TGCAGCTTGGACAGGCTACCCTTCAATGAGCAGTACTTC. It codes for CSLDRLPFNEQYF.

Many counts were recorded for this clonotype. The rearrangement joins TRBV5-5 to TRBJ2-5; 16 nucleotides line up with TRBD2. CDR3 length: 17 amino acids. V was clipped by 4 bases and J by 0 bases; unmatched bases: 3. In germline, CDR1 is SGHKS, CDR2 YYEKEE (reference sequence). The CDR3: CASSVGLAGGYQETQYF. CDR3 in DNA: TGTGCCAGCAGCGTGGGACTAGCGGGGGGGTACCAAGAGACCCAGTACTTC.

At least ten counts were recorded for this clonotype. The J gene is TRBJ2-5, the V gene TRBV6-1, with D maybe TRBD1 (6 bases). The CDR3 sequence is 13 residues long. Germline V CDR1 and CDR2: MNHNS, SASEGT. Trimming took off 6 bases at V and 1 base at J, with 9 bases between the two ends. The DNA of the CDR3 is TGTGCCAGCAGGCGACAGGTCCAAGAGACCCAGTACTTC. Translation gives CASRRQVQETQYF.

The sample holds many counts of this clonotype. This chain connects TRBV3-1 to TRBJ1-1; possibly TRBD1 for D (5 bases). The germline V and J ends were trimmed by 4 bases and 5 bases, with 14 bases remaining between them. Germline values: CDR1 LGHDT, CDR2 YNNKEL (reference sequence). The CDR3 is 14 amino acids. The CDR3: CASSRAGQGTEAFF. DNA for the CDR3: TGTGCCAGCAGCCGCGCGGGGCAAGGTACTGAAGCTTTCTTT.

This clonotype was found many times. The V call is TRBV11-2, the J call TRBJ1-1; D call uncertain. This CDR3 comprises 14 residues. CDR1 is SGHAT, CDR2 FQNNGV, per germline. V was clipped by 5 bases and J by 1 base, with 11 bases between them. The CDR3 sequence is CASSPHGPNTEAFF. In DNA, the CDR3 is TGTGCCAGCAGCCCCCACGGACCGAACACTGAAGCTTTCTTT.

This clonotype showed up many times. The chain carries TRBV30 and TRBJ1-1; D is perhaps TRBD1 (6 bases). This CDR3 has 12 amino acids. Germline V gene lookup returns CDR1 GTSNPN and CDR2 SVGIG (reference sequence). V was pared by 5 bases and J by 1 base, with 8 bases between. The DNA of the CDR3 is TGTGCCTGGGGGGACACGAACACTGAAGCTTTCTTT. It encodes CAWGDTNTEAFF.

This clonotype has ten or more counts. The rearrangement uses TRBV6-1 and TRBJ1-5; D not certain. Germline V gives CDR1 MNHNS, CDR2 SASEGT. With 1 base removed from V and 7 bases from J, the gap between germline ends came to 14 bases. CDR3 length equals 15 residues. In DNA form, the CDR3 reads TGTGCCAGCAGTGAAGTCGAAGGCTGGGGACAGCCCCAGCATTTT. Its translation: CASSEVEGWGQPQHF.